Sequencing of this TCR beta chain was carried out in a study of blood T cell repertoires in COVID-19. About the study: PBMCs, B-cell-depleted T cells, or T cells were the source of the cDNA or gDNA that made up the material.

The assay was immunoSEQ multiplex PCR, and TCRdb's table has in-frame clones only and misses some. Here the sample spans about 84,000 clones, around four fifths being singletons. Germline lookup yields CDR1 LNHDA and CDR2 SQIVND (reference sequence). The CDR3 has 12 residues. V gave up 6 bases and J gave up 6 bases; unmatched junction bases: 1. Sequencing was done on a sample of peripheral blood. This sequence originates from a man older than 75 with active or convalescent COVID-19. The chain recombines TRBV19 with TRBJ1-2, with TRBD1 matching over 10 bases. The CDR3 reads CASRDRGDGYTF. The CDR3 DNA is TGTGCCAGTAGGGACAGGGGGGATGGCTACACCTTC.